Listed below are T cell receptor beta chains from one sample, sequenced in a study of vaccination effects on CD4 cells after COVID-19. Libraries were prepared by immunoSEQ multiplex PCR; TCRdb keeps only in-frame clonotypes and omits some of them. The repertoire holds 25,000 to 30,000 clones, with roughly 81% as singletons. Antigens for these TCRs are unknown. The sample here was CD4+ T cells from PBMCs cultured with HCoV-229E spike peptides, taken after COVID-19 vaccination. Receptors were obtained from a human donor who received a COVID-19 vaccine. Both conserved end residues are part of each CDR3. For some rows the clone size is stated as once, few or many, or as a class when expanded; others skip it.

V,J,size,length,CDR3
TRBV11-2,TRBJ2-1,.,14,CASSLNSGFNEQFF
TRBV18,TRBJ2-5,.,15,CASSPAAGGQETQYF
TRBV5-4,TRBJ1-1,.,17,CASSSSRDRGFSTEAFF
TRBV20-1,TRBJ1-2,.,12,CSASFRGYGYTF
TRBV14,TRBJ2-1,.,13,CASSQGNRNEQFF
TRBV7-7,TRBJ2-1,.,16,CASSRSWASGNNEQFF
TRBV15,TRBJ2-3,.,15,CATSIGTPSTDTQYF
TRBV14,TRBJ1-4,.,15,CASSRDRDWGEKLFF
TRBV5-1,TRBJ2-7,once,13,CASSYTGGYEQYF
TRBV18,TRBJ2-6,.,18,CASSTGRQDFSGANVLTF
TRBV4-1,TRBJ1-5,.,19,CASSQASQYGSYSNQPQHF